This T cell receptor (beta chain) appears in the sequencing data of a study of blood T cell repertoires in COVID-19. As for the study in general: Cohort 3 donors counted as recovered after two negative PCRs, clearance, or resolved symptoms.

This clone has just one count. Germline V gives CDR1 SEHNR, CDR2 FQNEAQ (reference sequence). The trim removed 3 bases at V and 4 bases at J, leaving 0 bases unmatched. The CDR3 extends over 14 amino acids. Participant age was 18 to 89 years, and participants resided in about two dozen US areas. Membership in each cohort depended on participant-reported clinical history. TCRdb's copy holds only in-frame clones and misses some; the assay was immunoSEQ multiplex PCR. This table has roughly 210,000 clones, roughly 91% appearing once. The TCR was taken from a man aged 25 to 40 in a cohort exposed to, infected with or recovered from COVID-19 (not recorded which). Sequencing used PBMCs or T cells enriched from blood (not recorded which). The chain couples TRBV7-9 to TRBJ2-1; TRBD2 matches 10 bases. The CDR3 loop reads CASSLTSGYNEQFF. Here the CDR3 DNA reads TGTGCCAGCAGCTTGACTAGCGGGTACAATGAGCAGTTCTTC. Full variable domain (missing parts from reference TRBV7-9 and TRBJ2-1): DTGVSQNPRHKITKRGQNVTFRCDPISEHNRLYWYRQTLGQGPEFLTYFQNEAQLEKSRLLSDRFSAERPKGSFSTLEIQRTEQGDSAMYLCASSLTSGYNEQFFGPGTRLTVL.